This paragraph covers one T cell receptor (beta chain) sequence. In the original workflow: The authors estimated nucleated cell counts from reference gene primer amplification. TCRdb's copy holds only in-frame clones and misses some; the assay was immunoSEQ multiplex PCR. Clone size and the V and J calls come from that table; the DNA yielded D and trimming. The sample has some 53,000 clones; roughly 87% are singletons. The data originate from a study of blood T cell repertoires in COVID-19. Looking at the study overall: Samples taken during acute and convalescent COVID-19 were collected in the United States, Italy and Spain. From T cells, B-cell-depleted T cells, or PBMCs came the material, which was cDNA or gDNA.

Germline assignment: CDR1 MNHEY and CDR2 SVGAGI. This CDR3 contains 16 residues. The ends were cut back, 3 bases at V and 1 base at J, with 15 bases in the middle. The sample taken for sequencing was peripheral blood. The gene calls are TRBV6-5 and TRBJ2-5; D perhaps matches TRBD1 (5 bases). This clonotype was sampled from a human donor with active COVID-19. The donor label of this sample is uncertain. The CDR3 sequence is CASSYFKGVLQETQYF. DNA for the CDR3: TGTGCCAGCAGTTATTTCAAAGGGGTGCTCCAAGAGACCCAGTACTTC.